This T cell receptor (beta chain) was recorded in a study of blood T cell repertoires in COVID-19. Germline assignment: CDR1 SGDLS and CDR2 YYNGEE. V dropped 0 bases and J dropped 4; count of bases not matched to a gene: 5. This CDR3 spans 16 amino acids. Generated by immunoSEQ multiplex PCR, the TCRdb table keeps only in-frame clones and is missing some. The data hold fewer than 200,000 clones, with almost 80% observed a single time. Only one count was recorded for this clone. This receptor was taken from a woman aged 45-59 years who had recovered from COVID-19. V is TRBV9 and J is TRBJ2-3, with 10 bases aligning to TRBD2. Sequencing was performed on PBMCs or T cells enriched from blood (not recorded which). CDR3 bases: TGTGCCAGCAGCGTAGGGGCTAGCGGGAGTTCAGATACGCAGTATTTT. It encodes CASSVGASGSSDTQYF.